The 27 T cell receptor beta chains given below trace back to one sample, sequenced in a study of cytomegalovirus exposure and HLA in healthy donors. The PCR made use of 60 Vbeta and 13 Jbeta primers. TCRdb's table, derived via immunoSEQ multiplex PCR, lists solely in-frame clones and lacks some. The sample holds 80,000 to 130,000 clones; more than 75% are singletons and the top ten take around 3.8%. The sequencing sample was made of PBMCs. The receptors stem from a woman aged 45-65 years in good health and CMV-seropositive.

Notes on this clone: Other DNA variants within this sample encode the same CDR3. CDR3 bases: TGCGCCAGCAGCTCAGGGGGTGGCACTGAAGCTTTCTTT. Residues: CASSSGGGTEAFF. This rearrangement joins TRBV5-1 to TRBJ1-1; 7 positions match TRBD1. Germline-derived CDR1 and CDR2 are SGHRS and YFSETQ. There are 13 residues in the CDR3. V lost 3 bases, J lost 4 bases, and 3 bases stayed unmatched.

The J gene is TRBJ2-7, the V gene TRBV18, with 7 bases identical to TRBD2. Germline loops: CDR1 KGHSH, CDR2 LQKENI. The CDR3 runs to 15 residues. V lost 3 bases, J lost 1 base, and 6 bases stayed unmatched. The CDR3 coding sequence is TGTGCCAGCTCACCTGGAGAGCGGGAATCCTACGAGCAGTACTTC. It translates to CASSPGERESYEQYF.

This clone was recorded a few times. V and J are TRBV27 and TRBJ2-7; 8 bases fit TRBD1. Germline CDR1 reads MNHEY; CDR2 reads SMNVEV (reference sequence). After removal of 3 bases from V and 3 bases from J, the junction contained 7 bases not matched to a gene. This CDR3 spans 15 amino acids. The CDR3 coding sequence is TGTGCCAGCAGTTTTGAGTACAGGGGGAACTACGAGCAGTACTTC. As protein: CASSFEYRGNYEQYF.

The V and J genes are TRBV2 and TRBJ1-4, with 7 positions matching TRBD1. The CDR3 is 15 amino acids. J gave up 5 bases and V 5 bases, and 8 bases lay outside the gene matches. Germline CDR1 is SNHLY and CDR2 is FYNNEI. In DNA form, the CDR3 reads TGTGCCAGCAGTCAAGGGGGACAGCAGAATGAAAAACTGTTTTTT. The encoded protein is CASSQGGQQNEKLFF.

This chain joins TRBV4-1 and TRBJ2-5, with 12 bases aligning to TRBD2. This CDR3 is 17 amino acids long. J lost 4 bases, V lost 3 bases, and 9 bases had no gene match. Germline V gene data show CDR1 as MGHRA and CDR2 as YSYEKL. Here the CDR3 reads CASSQRLAGARGETQYF. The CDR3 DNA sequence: TGCGCCAGCAGCCAGAGACTAGCGGGGGCCCGAGGAGAGACCCAGTACTTC.

The CDR3 nucleotides are TGTGCCTGGAGCGGAGGGGCAGGCATTCAAGAGACCCAGTACTTC. Protein product: CAWSGGAGIQETQYF. The rearrangement joins TRBV30 to TRBJ2-5; D is perhaps TRBD2 (6 bases). V was cut by 3 bases and J by 2 bases, with 16 bases left in between. The CDR3 contains 15 residues. CDR1 is GTSNPN, CDR2 SVGIG, per germline (reference sequence). The variable domain in full, completed from reference TRBV30 and TRBJ2-5, reads SQTIHQWPATLVQPVGSPLSLECTVEGTSNPNLYWYRQAAGRGLQLLFYSVGIGQISSEVPQNLSASRPQDRQFILSSKKLLLSDSGFYLCAWSGGAGIQETQYFGPGTRLLVL.

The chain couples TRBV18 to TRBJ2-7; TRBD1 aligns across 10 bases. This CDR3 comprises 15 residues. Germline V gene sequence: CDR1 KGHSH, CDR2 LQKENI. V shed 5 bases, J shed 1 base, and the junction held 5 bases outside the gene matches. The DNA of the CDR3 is TGTGCCAGCTCATACGGGACAGGGGATTCCTACGAGCAGTACTTC. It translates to CASSYGTGDSYEQYF. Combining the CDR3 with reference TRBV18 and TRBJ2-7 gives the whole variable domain NAGVMQNPRHLVRRRGQEARLRCSPMKGHSHVYWYRQLPEEGLKFMVYLQKENIIDESGMPKERFSAEFPKEGPSILRIQQVVRGDSAAYFCASSYGTGDSYEQYFGPGTRLTVT.

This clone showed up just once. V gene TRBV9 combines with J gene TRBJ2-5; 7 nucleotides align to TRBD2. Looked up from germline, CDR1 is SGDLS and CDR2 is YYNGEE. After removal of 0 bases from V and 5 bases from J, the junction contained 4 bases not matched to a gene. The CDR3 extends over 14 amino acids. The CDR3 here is CASSVERGDETQYF. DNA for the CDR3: TGTGCCAGCAGCGTAGAACGGGGGGATGAGACCCAGTACTTC.

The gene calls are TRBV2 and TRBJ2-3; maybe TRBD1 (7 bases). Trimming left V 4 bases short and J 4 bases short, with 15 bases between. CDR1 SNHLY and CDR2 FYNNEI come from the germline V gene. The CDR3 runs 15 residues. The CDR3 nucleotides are TGTGCCAGCAGTGTTTCTGGAGGGACAGCAGATACGCAGTATTTT. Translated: CASSVSGGTADTQYF.

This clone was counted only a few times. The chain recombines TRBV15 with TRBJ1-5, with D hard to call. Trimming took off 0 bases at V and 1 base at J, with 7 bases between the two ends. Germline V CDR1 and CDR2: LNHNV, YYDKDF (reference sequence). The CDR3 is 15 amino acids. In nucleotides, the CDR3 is TGTGCCACCAGCAGAGATCCGGGGAGCAATCAGCCCCAGCATTTT. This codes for CATSRDPGSNQPQHF. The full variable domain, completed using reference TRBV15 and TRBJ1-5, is DAMVIQNPRYQVTQFGKPVTLSCSQTLNHNVMYWYQQKSSQAPKLLFHYYDKDFNNEADTPDNFQSRRPNTSFCFLDIRSPGLGDTAMYLCATSRDPGSNQPQHFGDGTRLSIL.

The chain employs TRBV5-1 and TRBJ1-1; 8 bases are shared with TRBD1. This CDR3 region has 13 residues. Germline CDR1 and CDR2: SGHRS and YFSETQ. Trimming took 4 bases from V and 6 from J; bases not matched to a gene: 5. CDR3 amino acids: CASSKDRVPEAFF. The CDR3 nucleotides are TGCGCCAGCAGCAAGGACAGGGTACCTGAAGCTTTCTTT.

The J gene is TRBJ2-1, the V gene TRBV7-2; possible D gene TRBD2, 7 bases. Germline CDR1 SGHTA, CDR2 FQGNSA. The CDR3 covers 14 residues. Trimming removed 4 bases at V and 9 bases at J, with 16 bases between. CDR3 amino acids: CASSWGGARGEQFF. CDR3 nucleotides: TGTGCCAGCAGCTGGGGGGGGGCCAGGGGTGAGCAGTTCTTC.

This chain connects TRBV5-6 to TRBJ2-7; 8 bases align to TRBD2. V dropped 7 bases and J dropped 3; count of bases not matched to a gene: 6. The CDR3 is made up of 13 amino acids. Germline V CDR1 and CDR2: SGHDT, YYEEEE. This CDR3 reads CASRRTSYYEQYF. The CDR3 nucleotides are TGTGCCAGCCGAAGGACTAGCTACTACGAGCAGTACTTC.

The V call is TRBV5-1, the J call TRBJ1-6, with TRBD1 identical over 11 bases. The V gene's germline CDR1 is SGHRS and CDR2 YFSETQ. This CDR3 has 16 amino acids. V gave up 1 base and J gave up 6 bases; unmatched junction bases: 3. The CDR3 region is CASSLQGQGGNSPLHF. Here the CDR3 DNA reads TGCGCCAGCAGCTTGCAGGGACAGGGGGGTAATTCACCCCTCCACTTT. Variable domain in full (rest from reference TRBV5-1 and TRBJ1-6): KAGVTQTPRYLIKTRGQQVTLSCSPISGHRSVSWYQQTPGQGLQFLFEYFSETQRNKGNFPGRFSGRQFSNSRSEMNVSTLELGDSALYLCASSLQGQGGNSPLHFGNGTRLTVT.

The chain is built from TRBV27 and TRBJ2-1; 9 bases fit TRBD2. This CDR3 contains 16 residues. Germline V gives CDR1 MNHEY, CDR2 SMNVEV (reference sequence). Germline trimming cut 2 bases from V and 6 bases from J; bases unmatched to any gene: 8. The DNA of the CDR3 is TGTGCCAGCAGTTTACTGGTTAGCGGGAGCGCCAATGAGCAGTTCTTC. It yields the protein CASSLLVSGSANEQFF.

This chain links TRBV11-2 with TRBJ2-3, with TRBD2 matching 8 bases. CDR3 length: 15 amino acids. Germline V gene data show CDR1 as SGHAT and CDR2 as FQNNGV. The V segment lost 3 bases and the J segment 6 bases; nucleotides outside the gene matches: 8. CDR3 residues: CASSFSRGARDTQYF. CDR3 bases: TGTGCCAGCAGCTTCTCGCGGGGGGCACGGGATACGCAGTATTTT.

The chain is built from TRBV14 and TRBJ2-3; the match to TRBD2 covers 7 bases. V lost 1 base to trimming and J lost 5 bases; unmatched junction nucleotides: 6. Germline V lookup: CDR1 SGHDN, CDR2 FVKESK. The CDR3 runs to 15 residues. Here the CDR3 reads CASSQAAGAEDTQYF. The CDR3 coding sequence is TGTGCCAGCAGCCAAGCGGCGGGAGCGGAAGATACGCAGTATTTT.

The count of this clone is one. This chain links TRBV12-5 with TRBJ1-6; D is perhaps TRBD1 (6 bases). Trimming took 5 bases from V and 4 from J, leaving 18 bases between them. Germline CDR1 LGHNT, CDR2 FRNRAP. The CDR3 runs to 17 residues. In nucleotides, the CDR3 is TGTGCTAGTGGTCTTTCGAACAGGGCCAAATATAATTCACCCCTCCACTTT. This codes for CASGLSNRAKYNSPLHF.

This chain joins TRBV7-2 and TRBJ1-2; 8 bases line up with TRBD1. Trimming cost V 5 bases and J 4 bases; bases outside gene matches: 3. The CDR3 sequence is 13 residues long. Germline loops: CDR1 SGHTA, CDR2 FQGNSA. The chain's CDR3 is CASSPGGVYGYTF. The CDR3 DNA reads TGTGCCAGCAGCCCAGGGGGCGTCTATGGCTACACCTTC.

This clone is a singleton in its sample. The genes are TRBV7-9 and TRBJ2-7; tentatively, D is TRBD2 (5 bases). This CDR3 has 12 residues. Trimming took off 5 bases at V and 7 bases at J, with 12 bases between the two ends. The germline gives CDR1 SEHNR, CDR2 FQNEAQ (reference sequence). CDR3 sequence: CASSLTSGEQYF. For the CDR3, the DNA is TGTGCCAGCAGCCTGACATCGGGGGAGCAGTACTTC.

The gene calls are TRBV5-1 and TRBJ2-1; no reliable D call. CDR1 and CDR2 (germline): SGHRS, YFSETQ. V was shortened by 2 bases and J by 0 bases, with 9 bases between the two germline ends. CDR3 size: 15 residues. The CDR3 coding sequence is TGCGCCAGCAGCTTAGCGCTAAGCTCCTACAATGAGCAGTTCTTC. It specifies CASSLALSSYNEQFF.

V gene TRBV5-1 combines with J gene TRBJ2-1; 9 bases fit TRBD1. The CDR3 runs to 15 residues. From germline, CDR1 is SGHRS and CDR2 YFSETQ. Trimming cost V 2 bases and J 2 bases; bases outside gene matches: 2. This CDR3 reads CASSFGQGPYNEQFF. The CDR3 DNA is TGCGCCAGCAGCTTCGGACAGGGGCCCTACAATGAGCAGTTCTTC.

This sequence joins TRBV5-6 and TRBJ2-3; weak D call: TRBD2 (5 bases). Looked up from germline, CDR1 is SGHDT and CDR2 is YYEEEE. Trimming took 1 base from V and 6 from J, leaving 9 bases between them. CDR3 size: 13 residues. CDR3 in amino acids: CASSLPSGDTQYF. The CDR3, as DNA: TGTGCCAGCAGCTTGCCCTCGGGGGATACGCAGTATTTT.

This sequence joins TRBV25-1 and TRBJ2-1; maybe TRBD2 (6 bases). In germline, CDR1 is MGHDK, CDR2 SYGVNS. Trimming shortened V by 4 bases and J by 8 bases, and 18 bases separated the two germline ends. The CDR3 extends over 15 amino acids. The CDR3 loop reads CASSVTSRIFDEQFF. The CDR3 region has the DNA TGTGCCAGCAGTGTTACTAGCCGGATCTTTGATGAGCAGTTCTTC.

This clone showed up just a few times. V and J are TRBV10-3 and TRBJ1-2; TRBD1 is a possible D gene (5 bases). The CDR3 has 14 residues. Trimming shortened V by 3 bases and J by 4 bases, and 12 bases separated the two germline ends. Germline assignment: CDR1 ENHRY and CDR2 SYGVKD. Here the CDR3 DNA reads TGTGCCATCAGTGACGGGGGAGTTGGCTATGGCTACACCTTC. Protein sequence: CAISDGGVGYGYTF.

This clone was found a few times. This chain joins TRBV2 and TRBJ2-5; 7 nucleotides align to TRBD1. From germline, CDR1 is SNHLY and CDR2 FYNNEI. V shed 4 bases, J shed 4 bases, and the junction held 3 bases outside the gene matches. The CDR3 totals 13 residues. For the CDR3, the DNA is TGTGCCAGCAGTGTTAACAGGGGAGAGACCCAGTACTTC. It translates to CASSVNRGETQYF.

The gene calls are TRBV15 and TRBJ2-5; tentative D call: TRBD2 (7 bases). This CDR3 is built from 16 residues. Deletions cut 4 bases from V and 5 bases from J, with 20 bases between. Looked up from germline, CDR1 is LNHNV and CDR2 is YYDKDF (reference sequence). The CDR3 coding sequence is TGTGCCACCAGCAAGGGAGGGGGAGTGGGCGGCGAGACCCAGTACTTC. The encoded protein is CATSKGGGVGGETQYF.